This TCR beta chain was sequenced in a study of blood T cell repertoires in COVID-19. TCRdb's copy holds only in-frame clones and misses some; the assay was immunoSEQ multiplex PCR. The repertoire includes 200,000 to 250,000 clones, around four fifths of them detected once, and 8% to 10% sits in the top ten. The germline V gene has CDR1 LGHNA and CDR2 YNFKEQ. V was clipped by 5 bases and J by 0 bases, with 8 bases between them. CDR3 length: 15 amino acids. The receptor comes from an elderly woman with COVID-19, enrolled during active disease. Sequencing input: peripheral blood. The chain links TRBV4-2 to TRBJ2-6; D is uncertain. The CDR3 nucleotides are TGTGCCAGCAGCGTAGATATCTCTGGGGCCAACGTCCTGACTTTC. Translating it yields CASSVDISGANVLTF.